This TCR beta chain originates from a study of T cell responses to AZD1222 COVID-19 vaccine. About this clone itself: No antigen is known for it.

Here immunoSEQ multiplex PCR was the method, and the copy in TCRdb shows in-frame clones only, minus some. The sample records about 110,000 clones, 90% to 95% being singletons. The CDR3 consists of 15 residues. Losses at the gene ends were 5 bases for V and 8 bases for J; bases not matched to a gene: 6. In germline, CDR1 is SNHLY, CDR2 FYNNEI. Findings of the study overall: Females made up more of the donors, who were largely white British, and clonal diversity may have come out too low.

This sequence originates from an adult who received the AZD1222 COVID-19 vaccine. This specimen consisted of peripheral blood, obtained 28 days after the second AZD1222 dose. The J gene is TRBJ2-1, the V gene TRBV2; 13 nucleotides line up with TRBD2. The DNA for the CDR3 is TGTGCCAGCAGTCTTTGGACTAGCGGGAGTGATGAGCAGTTCTTC. Amino acids: CASSLWTSGSDEQFF. Full variable domain (remainder filled in from reference TRBV2 and TRBJ2-1): EPEVTQTPSHQVTQMGQEVILRCVPISNHLYFYWYRQILGQKVEFLVSFYNNEISEKSEIFDDQFSVERPDGSNFTLKIRSTKLEDSAMYFCASSLWTSGSDEQFFGPGTRLTVL.